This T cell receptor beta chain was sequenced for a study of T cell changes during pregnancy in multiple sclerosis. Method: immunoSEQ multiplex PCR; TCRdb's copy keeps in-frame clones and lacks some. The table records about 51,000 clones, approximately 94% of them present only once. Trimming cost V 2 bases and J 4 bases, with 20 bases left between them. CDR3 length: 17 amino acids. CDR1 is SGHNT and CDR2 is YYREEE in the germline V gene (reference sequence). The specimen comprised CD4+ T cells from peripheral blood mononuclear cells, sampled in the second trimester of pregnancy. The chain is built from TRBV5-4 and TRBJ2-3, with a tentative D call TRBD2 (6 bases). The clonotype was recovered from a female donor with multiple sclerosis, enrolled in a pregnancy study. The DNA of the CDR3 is TGTGCCAGCAGCTTCGTGGTGGCCATCACGGGGGCAGATACGCAGTATTTT. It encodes CASSFVVAITGADTQYF.